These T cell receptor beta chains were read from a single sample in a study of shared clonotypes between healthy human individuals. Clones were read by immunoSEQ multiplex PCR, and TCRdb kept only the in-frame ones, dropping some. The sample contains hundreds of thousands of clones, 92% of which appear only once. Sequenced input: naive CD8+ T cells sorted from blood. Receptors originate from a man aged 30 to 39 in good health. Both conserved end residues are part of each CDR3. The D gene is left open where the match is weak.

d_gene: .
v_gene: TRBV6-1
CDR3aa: CASSELPVFSQGTEAFF

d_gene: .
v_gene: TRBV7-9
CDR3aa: CASSLTGYEQYF

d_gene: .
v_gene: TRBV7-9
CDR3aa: CASSPKRSTDHTQYF

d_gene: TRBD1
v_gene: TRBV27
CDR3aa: CASSAAATGSYNEQFF

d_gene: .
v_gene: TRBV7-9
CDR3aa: CASSSVARDSNQPQHF

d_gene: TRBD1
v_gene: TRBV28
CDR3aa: CASSGQGYTDTQYF

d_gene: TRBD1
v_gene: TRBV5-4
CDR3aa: CASSPGTGINQPQHF

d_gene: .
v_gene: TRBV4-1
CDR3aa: CASSLSRGGEKLFF

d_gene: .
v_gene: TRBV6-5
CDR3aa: CASAGSSYNEQFF

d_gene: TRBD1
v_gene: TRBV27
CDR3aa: CASSDRGATDTQYF

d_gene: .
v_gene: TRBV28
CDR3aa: CASSLSGFRDRSSYEQYF

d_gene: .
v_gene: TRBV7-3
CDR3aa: CASSPGVYNEQFF

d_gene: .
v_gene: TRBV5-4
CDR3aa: CASSWGNNEQFF

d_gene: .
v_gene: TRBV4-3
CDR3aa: CASSQEGRDAEAFF